This T cell receptor beta chain is from a study of siplizumab effects on memory and regulatory T cells (dated by TCRdb to between 2017 and 2020). As for the study more broadly: The study examined how the anti-CD2 antibody siplizumab affects alloreactive T-cell subsets in allogeneic mixed lymphocyte reactions built from human PBMCs.

TCRbeta CDR3 sequencing was performed on sorted unstimulated T cells and on proliferating T cells recovered from mixed lymphocyte reactions. Fresh whole blood from nine to eleven HLA-typed healthy donors served as the source for isolating PBMCs. As regards this clone: This clone's antigen is unknown. Base quality data are lacking; no much larger clone is found one base away.

CDR1 LNHDA and CDR2 SQIVND are derived from the germline V gene (reference sequence). The CDR3 covers 17 residues, taking in both the cysteine and the phenylalanine. Of all the DNA, just the CDR3 is kept, 51 bases in frame from base 1. The V end loses 6 bases and the J end loses 0 bases, and a stretch of 18 bases separates them. Libraries came from the immunoSEQ multiplex PCR assay. Roughly 10^5 TCR templates per sample were assayed on the deep sequencing platform. Genomic DNA extracted from sorted T cells was used for TCRbeta CDR3 sequencing. On the authors' methods: Clonal analysis of TCRbeta CDR3 data was done in the R programming language. Alloreactive CD4+ and CD8+ clones were identified by comparing unstimulated samples to CFSE-low samples taken after the reaction. By matching sequences to the repertoires of sorted unstimulated Treg and non-Treg cells, each alloreactive CD4+ clone was assigned a regulatory or non-regulatory origin. TCRdb provides this immuneACCESS table in a form limited to in-frame rearrangements. Some clones are lacking; in checked studies, under half of them reflect an unresolved V gene, and why the rest are absent is not known. From that table come the V and J calls and clone size; the DNA was used to work out D and trimming. Recorded for this sample are roughly 100,000 clones; approximately 94% of them occurred a single time. The biggest ten clones account for approximately 0.32% of the sample.

Broader findings and caveats from the paper: In reactions with siplizumab, an average of approximately 69% of mappable alloreactive CD4+ clones were Treg-derived, compared with 26.9% in control reactions. Greater diversity appeared to be present in unstimulated naive T cells than in memory T cells, and a substantial contribution to the alloresponse seemed to be made by naive cells. The suppressive function of proliferating Tregs from siplizumab cultures was not functionally confirmed. Roughly 80-95% of proliferating CD4+ or CD8+ clones could not be assigned a naive or memory phenotype. The cumulative frequency of alloreactive sequences traceable to unstimulated CD4+ memory T cells was significantly reduced by siplizumab. Sequences below about 10^-5 frequency were poorly captured, so only a minor fraction of alloreactive clones could be mapped to unstimulated subsets.

The receptor chain draws on TRBV19 and TRBJ1-5; TRBD1 could be the D gene, as 6 bases match. The receptor was isolated from a human donor in good health. The source material was CD4+ T cells sorted from blood. The DNA sequence is given as TGTGCCAGTAGGGGGGGCCGGACCGCGTATAGCAATCAGCCCCAGCATTTT. Protein translation: CASRGGRTAYSNQPQHF.